This T cell receptor (beta chain) was captured by sequencing in a study of blood T cell repertoires in COVID-19. Whole-study context: COVID-19 samples from acute and convalescent phases originated in the United States, Italy and Spain. The analysed material was cDNA or gDNA that came from T cells, B-cell-depleted T cells, or PBMCs.

The ends lost 3 bases at V and 10 bases at J; junction bases unmatched: 5. In germline, CDR1 is SQVTM, CDR2 ANQGSEA. CDR3 length equals 11 residues. Under the authors' procedure: Estimates of nucleated cell counts were drawn from the amplification of reference gene primers. The data were produced by immunoSEQ multiplex PCR, yet TCRdb's version contains in-frame clones alone and is incomplete. V and J calls and clone size are copied from that table; D and trimming were computed from the DNA. The data hold approximately 330,000 clones, with 88% observed a single time. This rearrangement joins TRBV29-1 to TRBJ1-2, with 7 bases matching TRBD1. Sequencing was performed on peripheral blood. This receptor was identified in a woman in her fifties or sixties with active or convalescent COVID-19. The CDR3 protein is CSVDDREVYTF. The CDR3 bases are TGCAGCGTTGACGACAGGGAGGTCTACACCTTC.